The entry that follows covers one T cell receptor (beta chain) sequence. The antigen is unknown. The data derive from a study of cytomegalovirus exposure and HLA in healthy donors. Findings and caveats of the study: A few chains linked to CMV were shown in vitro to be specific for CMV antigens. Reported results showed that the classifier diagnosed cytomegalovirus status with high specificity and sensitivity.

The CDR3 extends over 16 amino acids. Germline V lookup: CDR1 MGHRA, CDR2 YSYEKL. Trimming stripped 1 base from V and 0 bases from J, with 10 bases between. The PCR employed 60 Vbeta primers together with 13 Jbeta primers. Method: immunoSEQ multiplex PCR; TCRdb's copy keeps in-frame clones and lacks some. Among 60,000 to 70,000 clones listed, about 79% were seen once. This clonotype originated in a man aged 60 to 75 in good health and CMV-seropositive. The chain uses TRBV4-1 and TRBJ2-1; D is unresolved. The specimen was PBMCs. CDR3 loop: CASSQGEVSSYNEQFF. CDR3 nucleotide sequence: TGCGCCAGCAGCCAAGGAGAGGTGAGCTCCTACAATGAGCAGTTCTTC.